The 9 T cell receptor beta chains given below trace back to one sample, sequenced in a study of blood T cell repertoires in COVID-19. TCRdb keeps only in-frame clones here, not all; method: immunoSEQ multiplex PCR. Counted here are over 75,000 clones, around 81% occurring once; the ten biggest clones make up about 8.7%. Sequences were obtained from peripheral blood. Every receptor here comes from a middle-aged man who had recovered from COVID-19.

This chain connects TRBV6-2 or TRBV6-3 to TRBJ2-7; D is perhaps TRBD2 (5 bases). The CDR3 is made up of 14 amino acids. Germline V gene lookup returns CDR1 MNHEY and CDR2 SVGEGT. V was clipped by 6 bases and J by 0 bases, with 12 bases between them. CDR3 sequence (DNA): TGTGCCAGCAGCCCCCGACTAACCTCCTACGAGCAGTACTTC. Residues: CASSPRLTSYEQYF.

This sequence joins TRBV19 and TRBJ2-1; 9 bases fit TRBD2. CDR1 and CDR2 from the germline V gene are LNHDA and SQIVND (reference sequence). This CDR3 contains 19 residues. Trimming removed 3 bases from V and 2 bases from J; junction bases left unmatched: 14. Here the CDR3 DNA reads TGTGCCAGTAGTATCCGGGATATGATTAGCGGGAGTCCCTACAATGAGCAGTTCTTC. This translates into CASSIRDMISGSPYNEQFF.

The chain has TRBV4-1 and TRBJ1-1; tentative D call: TRBD1 (5 bases). There are 15 residues in the CDR3. Germline V gives CDR1 MGHRA, CDR2 YSYEKL. Trimming removed 4 bases from V and 1 base from J, with 13 bases in between. The CDR3 DNA follows: TGCGCCAGCAGCCTCACGGACACTACGAACACTGAAGCTTTCTTT. Encoded protein: CASSLTDTTNTEAFF.

The chain carries TRBV4-1 and TRBJ2-2, with D possibly matching TRBD2 (6 bases). V lost 1 base and J lost 2, with 14 bases in between. In germline, CDR1 is MGHRA, CDR2 YSYEKL. The CDR3 is 17 residues long. The CDR3 DNA sequence: TGCGCCAGCAGCCAAGGGGCAATGGGACTCAACACCGGGGAGCTGTTTTTT. Amino acids: CASSQGAMGLNTGELFF.

This clone came up many times. The rearrangement uses TRBV27 and TRBJ1-1; D is unresolved. V was pared by 2 bases and J by 1 base, with 8 bases between. Germline CDR1 is MNHEY and CDR2 is SMNVEV (reference sequence). This CDR3 region has 14 residues. The CDR3 DNA is TGTGCCAGCAGTTTAATGGCAGGGAACACTGAAGCTTTCTTT. It specifies CASSLMAGNTEAFF.

The chain couples TRBV7-8 to TRBJ1-5, with a possible D match to TRBD1 (5 bases). This CDR3 has 15 residues. CDR1 and CDR2 from the germline V gene are SGHVS and FQNEAQ. V lost 1 base to trimming and J lost 4 bases, with 11 bases between them. The CDR3 protein is CASSLGATANQPQHF. CDR3 nucleotide sequence: TGTGCCAGCAGCTTAGGGGCGACAGCGAATCAGCCCCAGCATTTT.

The rearrangement links TRBV4-1 to TRBJ2-1; D perhaps matches TRBD2 (6 bases). V lost 0 bases and J lost 3, with 9 bases in between. The germline CDR1 and CDR2 sequences are MGHRA and YSYEKL. The CDR3 length is 15 residues. The CDR3 DNA reads as TGCGCCAGCAGCCAAGAGGGGCGGGACTACAATGAGCAGTTCTTC. The encoded protein is CASSQEGRDYNEQFF.

The V gene is TRBV6-1, the J gene TRBJ2-5; 10 nucleotides match TRBD2. Germline CDR1 and CDR2: MNHNS and SASEGT. The CDR3 is 16 amino acids. The ends lost 1 base at V and 6 bases at J; junction bases unmatched: 8. DNA for the CDR3: TGTGCCAGCAGTGAAGGGGGGACTAGCGTGCCCAAGACCCAGTACTTC. Its protein product is CASSEGGTSVPKTQYF.

This chain joins TRBV5-1 and TRBJ2-5; TRBD1 aligns across 9 bases. The CDR3 has 16 amino acids. Germline CDR1 SGHRS, CDR2 YFSETQ. The trim removed 4 bases at V and 1 base at J, leaving 8 bases unmatched. CDR3 sequence (DNA): TGCGCCAGCAGCCGCTGGGACAGGGAGAGCCAAGAGACCCAGTACTTC. It codes for CASSRWDRESQETQYF.